Listed here are 22 T cell receptor beta chains from one sample, sequenced in a study of human thymus T cells. Measured with immunoSEQ multiplex PCR; TCRdb has only the in-frame clones, and not every one. Here the sample spans some 40,000 clones, roughly 94% being singletons. Specimen: blood. These receptors were obtained from a boy in the first two years of life with a congenital heart defect but otherwise immunologically healthy.

The chain has TRBV4-1 and TRBJ2-3; D not resolved. There are 14 residues in the CDR3. The germline V gene encodes CDR1 MGHRA and CDR2 YSYEKL. V was pared by 0 bases and J by 2 bases, with 6 bases between. CDR3 sequence reads: CASSQDGHTDTQYF. CDR3 nucleotide sequence: TGCGCCAGCAGCCAAGATGGGCACACAGATACGCAGTATTTT.

The V and J genes are TRBV9 and TRBJ1-1, with 10 bases identical to TRBD1. The CDR3 contains 15 residues. Germline CDR1 and CDR2: SGDLS and YYNGEE. V lost 0 bases and J lost 7; bases outside the gene matches: 6. CDR3 in DNA: TGTGCCAGCAGCGTAGAGGGACAGGGGATTGGTGAAGCTTTCTTT. This gives the protein CASSVEGQGIGEAFF.

This chain uses TRBV28 with TRBJ2-3; tentatively, D is TRBD1 or TRBD2 (6 bases each). The length of the CDR3 is 16 residues. Germline CDR1 MDHEN, CDR2 SYDVKM. With 3 bases removed from V and 2 bases from J, the gap between germline ends came to 15 bases. CDR3 sequence: CASSFPGAEDTDTQYF. The CDR3 DNA sequence: TGTGCCAGCAGTTTCCCGGGGGCAGAGGACACAGATACGCAGTATTTT.

The chain is built from TRBV7-2 and TRBJ1-2, with TRBD1 as a possible D gene (6 bases). V lost 0 bases, J lost 7 bases, and 9 bases lay in between. Germline CDR1 and CDR2: SGHTA and FQGNSA. The CDR3 has 13 residues. CDR3: CASSLAGGSGYTF. CDR3 coding DNA: TGTGCCAGCAGCTTAGCAGGGGGGAGTGGCTACACCTTC.

The chain has TRBV5-6 and TRBJ2-7; 9 bases align to TRBD1. The CDR3 consists of 15 residues. Unmatched junction bases numbered 6, after V lost 1 base and J lost 4 bases. The germline gives CDR1 SGHDT, CDR2 YYEEEE. The CDR3 sequence: CASSLRGQGRYEQYF. The CDR3 coding sequence is TGTGCCAGCAGCTTGAGGGGACAGGGACGATACGAGCAGTACTTC.

The CDR3 region is CASSLGGQGSNTGELFF. The DNA for the CDR3 is TGTGCCAGCAGCTTAGGCGGGCAGGGAAGTAACACCGGGGAGCTGTTTTTT. The genes are TRBV13 and TRBJ2-2; D perhaps matches TRBD1 (5 bases). The germline V and J ends were trimmed by 0 bases and 2 bases, with 13 bases remaining between them. CDR1 is PRHDT and CDR2 is FYEKMQ in the germline V gene (reference sequence). The CDR3 spans 17 residues.

The sample holds one count of this clone. CDR3 loop: CSTTHGDYGYTF. In nucleotides, the CDR3 is TGCAGCACTACTCACGGGGACTATGGCTACACCTTC. The chain links TRBV29-1 to TRBJ1-2; D gene ambiguous. V was pared by 8 bases and J by 3 bases, with 13 bases between. The CDR3 extends over 12 amino acids. CDR1 and CDR2 from the germline V gene are SQVTM and ANQGSEA.

The V call is TRBV5-1, the J call TRBJ2-7; D gene uncertain. The V end lost 2 bases, the J end lost 5 bases, and 8 bases lay between the germline ends. Germline CDR1 is SGHRS and CDR2 is YFSETQ. CDR3 length: 12 amino acids. CDR3 in amino acids: CASSFNLNEQYF. The CDR3 DNA reads TGCGCCAGCAGCTTCAATCTAAACGAGCAGTACTTC.

The gene calls are TRBV4-1 and TRBJ2-7, with D perhaps TRBD1 or TRBD2 (5 bases each). The CDR3 is 13 amino acids. Germline values: CDR1 MGHRA, CDR2 YSYEKL. The germline V and J ends were trimmed by 5 bases and 6 bases, with 14 bases remaining between them. CDR3 residues: CASSSVGTSEQYF. As DNA, the CDR3 is TGCGCCAGCAGCTCGGTCGGGACCAGCGAGCAGTACTTC.

Details on this clone: Germline is not matched at one junction end, which may reflect a read error. V and J are TRBV6-5 and TRBJ2-1, with 9 bases that match TRBD1. CDR1 is MNHEY, CDR2 SVGAGI, per germline. The CDR3 loop spans 14 amino acids. CDR3 coding DNA: TGTGCCAGCAATTACAGGGGGCCGCACAATGAGCAGTTCTTC. Residues: CASNYRGPHNEQFF.

This clone was observed once. The CDR3 DNA follows: TGTGCCAGCAGCTTGGGGGGCGGAAACACCATATATTTT. Amino acid sequence: CASSLGGGNTIYF. The chain recombines TRBV5-6 with TRBJ1-3; a possible D gene is TRBD1 (5 bases). V lost 0 bases and J 4 bases, leaving 5 bases between the germline ends. This CDR3 is 13 amino acids long. In germline, CDR1 is SGHDT, CDR2 YYEEEE. Full variable domain (missing parts from reference TRBV5-6 and TRBJ1-3): DAGVTQSPTHLIKTRGQQVTLRCSPKSGHDTVSWYQQALGQGPQFIFQYYEEEERQRGNFPDRFSGHQFPNYSSELNVNALLLGDSALYLCASSLGGGNTIYFGEGSWLTVV.

The chain joins TRBV5-8 to TRBJ1-5, with TRBD1 identical over 8 bases. After removal of 0 bases from V and 2 bases from J, the junction contained 7 bases not matched to a gene. Germline CDR1 reads SGHTS; CDR2 reads YDEGEE. The CDR3 sequence is 17 residues long. This CDR3 is CASSLGGAGGGNQPQHF. Written as DNA, the CDR3 is TGTGCCAGCAGCTTGGGGGGGGCAGGGGGCGGCAATCAGCCCCAGCATTTT.

The J gene is TRBJ1-1, the V gene TRBV7-3; D might be TRBD1 (5 bases). CDR1 and CDR2 from the germline V gene are SGHTA and FQGTGA. The CDR3 is 13 amino acids. V gave up 6 bases and J gave up 8 bases, with 16 bases separating them. CDR3 in DNA: TGTGCCAGCAGTTCATACCGTGGGACCGAAGCTTTCTTT. Residues: CASSSYRGTEAFF.

V usage is TRBV7-4 and J usage is TRBJ2-1; 10 positions match TRBD1. The CDR3 contains 14 residues. J was trimmed by 7 bases and V by 4 bases; bases with no gene match: 4. The germline gives CDR1 SGHVT, CDR2 SQSDAQ. The CDR3 sequence is CASSSGTGENEQFF. CDR3 in DNA: TGTGCCAGCAGCTCCGGGACAGGGGAGAATGAGCAGTTCTTC.

The V call is TRBV29-1, the J call TRBJ1-4; D gene unclear. The germline V gene has CDR1 SQVTM and CDR2 ANQGSEA. The CDR3 is 10 residues long. V lost 4 bases and J lost 7, with 4 bases in between. CDR3 sequence reads: CSVGGEKLFF. CDR3 nucleotide sequence: TGCAGCGTTGGGGGTGAAAAACTGTTTTTT. Full variable domain (outside the CDR3, taken from reference TRBV29-1 and TRBJ1-4): SAVISQKPSRDICQRGTSLTIQCQVDSQVTMMFWYRQQPGQSLTLIATANQGSEATYESGFVIDKFPISRPNLTFSTLTVSNMSPEDSSIYLCSVGGEKLFFGSGTQLSVL.

J is TRBJ2-3 and V is TRBV9; D is unclear. Deletions cut 3 bases from V and 0 bases from J, with 5 bases between. In germline, CDR1 is SGDLS, CDR2 YYNGEE. The CDR3 extends over 13 amino acids. CDR3: CASSGDSTDTQYF. CDR3 bases: TGTGCCAGCAGCGGCGACAGCACAGATACGCAGTATTTT.

The chain is built from TRBV6-5 and TRBJ2-7; D may match TRBD1 or TRBD2 (6 bases each). Germline CDR1 reads MNHEY; CDR2 reads SVGAGI. The V end was cut by 5 bases, the J end by 5 bases, with 16 bases between. The CDR3 has 14 residues. CDR3 region: CASSARAGGHEQYF. Written as DNA, the CDR3 is TGTGCCAGCAGTGCCCGAGCCGGGGGCCACGAGCAGTACTTC.

The chain uses TRBV5-1 and TRBJ1-1; a possible D gene is TRBD1 (5 bases). There are 13 residues in the CDR3. Germline CDR1 and CDR2: SGHRS and YFSETQ. V dropped 3 bases and J dropped 0 bases, with 6 bases sitting between them. CDR3 coding DNA: TGCGCCAGCAGCTCAGGGCTGAACACTGAAGCTTTCTTT. Protein: CASSSGLNTEAFF.

V usage is TRBV6-5 and J usage is TRBJ2-3; the D is unclear. Per the germline V gene, CDR1 is MNHEY and CDR2 is SVGAGI. The CDR3 covers 11 residues. V lost 6 bases and J lost 6, with 7 bases in between. As DNA, the CDR3 is TGTGCCAGCAGCCAGAGGGATACGCAGTATTTT. Protein: CASSQRDTQYF.

The V gene is TRBV5-1, the J gene TRBJ2-5; 9 nucleotides align to TRBD2. V was clipped by 4 bases and J by 0 bases; unmatched bases: 13. The germline V gene encodes CDR1 SGHRS and CDR2 YFSETQ. CDR3 length: 18 residues. The CDR3 loop reads CASSPGGLAGKYQETQYF. CDR3 coding DNA: TGCGCCAGCAGCCCAGGGGGTCTAGCGGGGAAGTACCAAGAGACCCAGTACTTC.

The rearrangement uses TRBV30 and TRBJ1-3; D perhaps matches TRBD1 (5 bases). CDR1 is GTSNPN, CDR2 SVGIG, per germline (reference sequence). The CDR3 consists of 11 residues. V gave up 1 base and J gave up 11 bases, with 9 bases separating them. The CDR3 reads CAWSGGISIYF. For the CDR3, the DNA is TGTGCCTGGAGTGGGGGGATCTCCATATATTTT. Filled out from reference TRBV30 and TRBJ1-3, the complete variable domain reads SQTIHQWPATLVQPVGSPLSLECTVEGTSNPNLYWYRQAAGRGLQLLFYSVGIGQISSEVPQNLSASRPQDRQFILSSKKLLLSDSGFYLCAWSGGISIYFGEGSWLTVV.

The chain's CDR3 is CAISDLRGAGYNEQFF. In DNA form, the CDR3 reads TGTGCCATCAGTGACCTTCGGGGGGCGGGGTACAATGAGCAGTTCTTC. The chain couples TRBV10-3 to TRBJ2-1; weak D call: TRBD2 (7 bases). Trimming took off 3 bases at V and 4 bases at J, with 16 bases between the two ends. The germline gives CDR1 ENHRY, CDR2 SYGVKD. The CDR3 is 16 amino acids.